These T cell receptor beta chains were read from a single sample in a study of blood T cell repertoires in COVID-19. Only in-frame clones appear in the TCRdb table, and some are missing; sequencing was by immunoSEQ multiplex PCR. In the table there are roughly 310,000 clones, 90% of which are singletons. The sequenced sample was PBMCs or T cells enriched from blood (not recorded which). Receptor source: a man between 60 and 70 years old who had recovered from COVID-19. Both conserved end residues are part of each CDR3. A D gene is named only where the DNA matches it firmly. Clone size is stated in some rows and not others, as once, few, many or a class when expanded.

d_gene: NA
abundance: NA
v_gene: TRBV28
j_gene: TRBJ2-7
CDR3aa: CATSLSRYEQYF
CDR3nt: TGTGCCACCAGCCTTTCGCGCTACGAGCAGTACTTC

d_gene: NA
abundance: NA
v_gene: TRBV2
j_gene: TRBJ1-2
CDR3aa: CASSGDRPRGGYTF
CDR3nt: TGTGCCAGCAGTGGGGACCGCCCTAGGGGGGGCTACACCTTC

d_gene: NA
abundance: once
v_gene: TRBV4-2
j_gene: TRBJ1-6
CDR3aa: CASSPTGRRDNSPLHF
CDR3nt: TGTGCCAGCAGCCCTACAGGGAGACGGGATAATTCACCCCTCCACTTT

d_gene: NA
abundance: NA
v_gene: TRBV5-6
j_gene: TRBJ2-7
CDR3aa: CASSLYDSVYEQYF
CDR3nt: TGTGCCAGCAGCTTGTACGACAGTGTCTACGAGCAGTACTTC

d_gene: NA
abundance: NA
v_gene: TRBV20-1
j_gene: TRBJ2-1
CDR3aa: CSAGGSWTDNEQFF
CDR3nt: TGCAGTGCTGGTGGCAGCTGGACAGACAATGAGCAGTTCTTC

d_gene: TRBD2
abundance: NA
v_gene: TRBV5-4
j_gene: TRBJ2-7
CDR3aa: CASSSLKGGGVNYEQYF
CDR3nt: TGTGCCAGCAGCTCGCTAAAAGGCGGGGGAGTCAACTACGAGCAGTACTTC

d_gene: NA
abundance: NA
v_gene: TRBV5-1
j_gene: TRBJ2-5
CDR3aa: CASSLNVGLETQYF
CDR3nt: TGCGCCAGCAGCTTGAACGTCGGTCTAGAGACCCAGTACTTC

d_gene: TRBD1
abundance: NA
v_gene: TRBV9
j_gene: TRBJ1-6
CDR3aa: CASSVATGQGDSPLHF
CDR3nt: TGTGCCAGCAGCGTAGCGACGGGACAGGGGGACTCACCCCTCCACTTT

d_gene: TRBD1
abundance: NA
v_gene: TRBV2
j_gene: TRBJ1-2
CDR3aa: CASKSPGQGALYGYTF
CDR3nt: TGTGCCAGCAAGTCCCCGGGACAGGGTGCCCTCTATGGCTACACCTTC

d_gene: TRBD1
abundance: NA
v_gene: TRBV4-1
j_gene: TRBJ1-1
CDR3aa: CASSQTTTGGFLYTEAFF
CDR3nt: TGCGCCAGCAGCCAAACTACGACAGGGGGCTTCTTGTACACTGAAGCTTTCTTT

d_gene: TRBD1
abundance: NA
v_gene: TRBV5-4
j_gene: TRBJ1-2
CDR3aa: CASSLAGTERNYGYTF
CDR3nt: TGTGCCAGCAGCTTGGCCGGGACAGAGCGGAACTATGGCTACACCTTC

d_gene: NA
abundance: NA
v_gene: TRBV6-2/TRBV6-3
j_gene: TRBJ2-7
CDR3aa: CASSYPISSYEQYF
CDR3nt: TGTGCCAGCAGTTACCCTATTAGCTCCTACGAGCAGTACTTC

d_gene: TRBD2
abundance: NA
v_gene: TRBV4-1
j_gene: TRBJ2-3
CDR3aa: CASSQDQRAGGTDTQYF
CDR3nt: TGCGCCAGCAGCCAAGACCAAAGGGCGGGGGGCACAGATACGCAGTATTTT

d_gene: NA
abundance: NA
v_gene: TRBV11-2
j_gene: TRBJ2-1
CDR3aa: CASTPTQGVSGYEQFF
CDR3nt: TGTGCCAGCACCCCTACTCAGGGCGTATCTGGGTATGAGCAGTTCTTC

d_gene: TRBD2
abundance: NA
v_gene: TRBV3-1/TRBV3-2
j_gene: TRBJ2-3
CDR3aa: CASSQVLAGMSTDTQYF
CDR3nt: TGTGCCAGCAGCCAAGTTTTAGCGGGGATGTCCACAGATACGCAGTATTTT

d_gene: TRBD1
abundance: NA
v_gene: TRBV5-4
j_gene: TRBJ2-7
CDR3aa: CASSSGTGVYEQYF
CDR3nt: TGTGCCAGCAGCTCCGGGACAGGGGTCTACGAGCAGTACTTC

d_gene: TRBD2
abundance: NA
v_gene: TRBV6-5
j_gene: TRBJ2-7
CDR3aa: CASSFQRGGTYEQYF
CDR3nt: TGTGCCAGCAGCTTCCAGCGGGGGGGCACCTACGAGCAGTACTTC

d_gene: TRBD2
abundance: NA
v_gene: TRBV2
j_gene: TRBJ2-1
CDR3aa: CASRGTSGYNEQFF
CDR3nt: TGTGCCAGCAGGGGGACTAGCGGGTACAATGAGCAGTTCTTC

d_gene: TRBD2
abundance: NA
v_gene: TRBV6-2/TRBV6-3
j_gene: TRBJ2-5
CDR3aa: CASSYRGGTWETQYF
CDR3nt: TGTGCCAGCAGTTATCGCGGGGGGACCTGGGAGACCCAGTACTTC

d_gene: TRBD1
abundance: NA
v_gene: TRBV18
j_gene: TRBJ1-1
CDR3aa: CASSVITGQGGTEAFF
CDR3nt: TGTGCCAGCTCCGTTATCACGGGACAGGGAGGGACTGAAGCTTTCTTT

d_gene: TRBD2
abundance: NA
v_gene: TRBV24-1
j_gene: TRBJ2-3
CDR3aa: CATSDPTSESTDTQYF
CDR3nt: TGTGCCACCAGTGACCCAACTAGCGAGAGCACAGATACGCAGTATTTT

d_gene: NA
abundance: NA
v_gene: TRBV25-1
j_gene: TRBJ1-2
CDR3aa: CASSPSQGFYGYTF
CDR3nt: TGTGCCAGCAGTCCGTCACAGGGTTTCTATGGCTACACCTTC

d_gene: NA
abundance: once
v_gene: TRBV9
j_gene: TRBJ2-1
CDR3aa: CASSEEGAHWGGEQFF
CDR3nt: TGTGCCAGCAGCGAGGAGGGGGCCCACTGGGGCGGAGAGCAGTTCTTC

d_gene: TRBD1
abundance: NA
v_gene: TRBV15
j_gene: TRBJ1-4
CDR3aa: CATRTGRIATNEKLFF
CDR3nt: TGTGCCACCAGGACAGGGCGAATAGCAACTAATGAAAAACTGTTTTTT

d_gene: NA
abundance: NA
v_gene: TRBV5-1
j_gene: TRBJ2-1
CDR3aa: CASSLANRESSYNEQFF
CDR3nt: TGCGCCAGCAGCTTGGCCAACCGGGAAAGCTCCTACAATGAGCAGTTCTTC

d_gene: NA
abundance: NA
v_gene: TRBV27
j_gene: TRBJ1-2
CDR3aa: CASRTIGFSYGYTF
CDR3nt: TGTGCCAGCAGAACAATCGGGTTTAGCTATGGCTACACCTTC

d_gene: NA
abundance: NA
v_gene: TRBV2
j_gene: TRBJ2-3
CDR3aa: CASSRGLRSTDTQYF
CDR3nt: TGTGCCAGCAGCCGAGGGCTACGTAGCACAGATACGCAGTATTTT

d_gene: TRBD2
abundance: once
v_gene: TRBV4-2
j_gene: TRBJ2-2
CDR3aa: CASSQDPSGGTGELFF
CDR3nt: TGTGCCAGCAGCCAAGATCCCAGCGGGGGGACCGGGGAGCTGTTTTTT

d_gene: NA
abundance: NA
v_gene: TRBV9
j_gene: TRBJ2-5
CDR3aa: CASSADRYQETQYF
CDR3nt: TGTGCCAGCAGCGCAGACAGGTACCAAGAGACCCAGTACTTC

d_gene: NA
abundance: few
v_gene: TRBV4-3
j_gene: TRBJ1-6
CDR3aa: CASSQVTGIGSPLHF
CDR3nt: TGCGCCAGCAGCCAAGTGACGGGGATTGGTTCACCCCTCCACTTT

d_gene: TRBD1
abundance: NA
v_gene: TRBV9
j_gene: TRBJ1-4
CDR3aa: CASSAPTGKRRAEKLFF
CDR3nt: TGTGCCAGCAGCGCGCCGACAGGGAAGCGCCGAGCTGAGAAACTGTTTTTT

d_gene: TRBD1
abundance: NA
v_gene: TRBV6-6
j_gene: TRBJ1-1
CDR3aa: CASRQQGPGTREAFF
CDR3nt: TGTGCCAGCAGACAACAGGGGCCCGGGACGAGGGAAGCTTTCTTT

d_gene: NA
abundance: NA
v_gene: TRBV4-1
j_gene: TRBJ2-7
CDR3aa: CASSQDGHEQYF
CDR3nt: TGCGCCAGCAGCCAAGATGGCCACGAGCAGTACTTC

d_gene: TRBD1
abundance: few
v_gene: TRBV2
j_gene: TRBJ2-7
CDR3aa: CASSTTGGELNEQYF
CDR3nt: TGTGCCAGCAGCACAACAGGGGGCGAGTTGAACGAGCAGTACTTC

d_gene: TRBD2
abundance: NA
v_gene: TRBV9
j_gene: TRBJ2-2
CDR3aa: CASSVDPGGDTGELFF
CDR3nt: TGTGCCAGCAGCGTAGATCCGGGAGGGGACACCGGGGAGCTGTTTTTT

d_gene: NA
abundance: NA
v_gene: TRBV4-3
j_gene: TRBJ2-1
CDR3aa: CASSQEEQVYNEQFF
CDR3nt: TGCGCCAGCAGCCAAGAAGAACAGGTTTACAATGAGCAGTTCTTC

d_gene: NA
abundance: once
v_gene: TRBV24-1
j_gene: TRBJ1-2
CDR3aa: CATSDLVGESNYGYTF
CDR3nt: TGTGCCACCAGTGATTTGGTCGGGGAGTCTAACTATGGCTACACCTTC

d_gene: NA
abundance: once
v_gene: TRBV19
j_gene: TRBJ2-7
CDR3aa: CASSPAGGFYEQYF
CDR3nt: TGTGCCAGTAGTCCGGCAGGGGGGTTCTACGAGCAGTACTTC

d_gene: NA
abundance: NA
v_gene: TRBV7-9
j_gene: TRBJ1-2
CDR3aa: CASSDSKYGYTF
CDR3nt: TGTGCCAGCAGCGACAGCAAGTATGGCTACACCTTC

d_gene: TRBD1
abundance: NA
v_gene: TRBV19
j_gene: TRBJ1-2
CDR3aa: CASARQGDYGYTF
CDR3nt: TGTGCCAGTGCTCGACAGGGGGACTATGGCTACACCTTC

d_gene: TRBD1
abundance: NA
v_gene: TRBV6-2/TRBV6-3
j_gene: TRBJ1-5
CDR3aa: CASSRRQGGLQPQHF
CDR3nt: TGTGCCAGCAGTCGAAGACAGGGCGGATTGCAGCCCCAGCATTTT

d_gene: NA
abundance: NA
v_gene: TRBV14
j_gene: TRBJ1-1
CDR3aa: CASSQSPRTEAFF
CDR3nt: TGTGCCAGCAGCCAAAGCCCCAGGACTGAAGCTTTCTTT